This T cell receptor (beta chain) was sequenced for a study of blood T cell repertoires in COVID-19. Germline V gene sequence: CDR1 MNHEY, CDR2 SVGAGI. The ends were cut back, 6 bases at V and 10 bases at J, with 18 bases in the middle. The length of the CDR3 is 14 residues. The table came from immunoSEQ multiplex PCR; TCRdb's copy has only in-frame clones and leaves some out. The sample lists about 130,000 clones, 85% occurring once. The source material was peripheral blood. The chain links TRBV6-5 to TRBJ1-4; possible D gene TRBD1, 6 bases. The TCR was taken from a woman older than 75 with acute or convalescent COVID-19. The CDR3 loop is CASSPMKMTGKLFF. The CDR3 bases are TGTGCCAGCAGCCCAATGAAGATGACAGGAAAACTGTTTTTT.